This T cell receptor (beta chain) was documented in a study of CD8 T cells in ankylosing spondylitis. Study conclusions and caveats: From matched ankylosing spondylitis synovial fluid, disease-linked clones were reportedly recovered at significantly enriched levels.

The germline CDR1 and CDR2 sequences are SGHRS and YFSETQ. There are 16 residues in the CDR3. Trimming removed 3 bases at V and 6 bases at J, with 18 bases between. TCRdb analysed the 5' RACE reads with MiXCR anew, one entry per CDR3 protein. The sample shows approximately 130,000 distinct CDR3 sequences, around 9.3% of them seen only once. This clonotype was observed many times. Its specificity is not known. This TCR came from a male donor with ankylosing spondylitis or in good health (not recorded which). The genes are TRBV5-1 and TRBJ2-2, with D possibly TRBD1 on 7 matching bases. Material: blood, either unsorted or a sorted T cell fraction (not recorded which). CDR3 residues: CASSSGGSTSAGELFF. The CDR3, as DNA: TGCGCCAGCAGCTCAGGGGGGTCCACGTCTGCCGGGGAGCTGTTTTTT.